The rows below give T cell receptor beta chains drawn from one sample of a study of blood T cell repertoires in COVID-19. The protocol was immunoSEQ multiplex PCR, while the TCRdb copy is restricted to in-frame clones and leaves out a portion. The sample records more than 200,000 clones, 75% to 95% being singletons. The sequenced sample consisted of PBMCs or T cells enriched from blood (not recorded which). The source is a woman between 18 and 29 years old who had recovered from COVID-19. CDR3s include the opening cysteine and the closing phenylalanine or tryptophan. Fields, in order: D gene, V gene, J gene, CDR3 length, clone size, CDR3 protein, CDR3 DNA. The D gene is left open where the match is weak. Some rows have no size entry. The others give once, few or many, or a class for an expanded clone.

d_gene: TRBD2
v_gene: TRBV28
j_gene: TRBJ2-2
len: 15
abundance: NA
CDR3aa: CASMTRGSLSGELFF
CDR3nt: TGTGCCAGCATGACGCGGGGGTCATTGAGCGGGGAGCTGTTTTTT

d_gene: NA
v_gene: TRBV27
j_gene: TRBJ2-2
len: 15
abundance: NA
CDR3aa: CASSSRGGASGELFF
CDR3nt: TGTGCCAGCAGTTCGCGCGGGGGCGCTTCCGGGGAGCTGTTTTTT

d_gene: NA
v_gene: TRBV5-1
j_gene: TRBJ2-5
len: 14
abundance: once
CDR3aa: CASRLGAGQETQYF
CDR3nt: TGCGCCAGCAGGTTGGGGGCAGGGCAAGAGACCCAGTACTTC

d_gene: TRBD1
v_gene: TRBV6-1
j_gene: TRBJ2-7
len: 15
abundance: NA
CDR3aa: CASSERDSSSYEQYF
CDR3nt: TGTGCCAGCAGTGAAAGGGACAGCAGCTCCTACGAGCAGTACTTC

d_gene: NA
v_gene: TRBV6-1
j_gene: TRBJ2-3
len: 14
abundance: NA
CDR3aa: CASSVASSTDTQYF
CDR3nt: TGTGCCAGCAGTGTAGCGTCTAGCACAGATACGCAGTATTTT

d_gene: TRBD1
v_gene: TRBV23-1
j_gene: TRBJ1-2
len: 18
abundance: NA
CDR3aa: CASSPAPRTGAPIGGYTF
CDR3nt: TGCGCCAGCAGTCCCGCCCCCCGGACAGGAGCTCCTATAGGAGGCTACACCTTC

d_gene: NA
v_gene: TRBV7-2
j_gene: TRBJ1-2
len: 15
abundance: NA
CDR3aa: CASSFGTPDGYGYTF
CDR3nt: TGTGCCAGCAGCTTTGGGACACCTGACGGTTATGGCTACACCTTC

d_gene: TRBD2
v_gene: TRBV11-3
j_gene: TRBJ2-5
len: 13
abundance: NA
CDR3aa: CASSPGGRETQYF
CDR3nt: TGTGCCAGCAGCCCGGGGGGGCGAGAGACCCAGTACTTC

d_gene: TRBD1
v_gene: TRBV7-2
j_gene: TRBJ2-5
len: 15
abundance: NA
CDR3aa: CASSSTRGSQETQYF
CDR3nt: TGTGCCAGCAGCTCAACCAGGGGGAGCCAAGAGACCCAGTACTTC

d_gene: NA
v_gene: TRBV2
j_gene: TRBJ1-2
len: 14
abundance: NA
CDR3aa: CASSEATGLGGYTF
CDR3nt: TGTGCCAGCAGTGAAGCTACAGGGCTTGGTGGCTACACCTTC

d_gene: TRBD2
v_gene: TRBV28
j_gene: TRBJ2-3
len: 17
abundance: NA
CDR3aa: CASRSNGGGEDTDTQYF
CDR3nt: TGTGCCAGCAGGAGTAACGGCGGGGGGGAAGACACAGATACGCAGTATTTT

d_gene: NA
v_gene: TRBV28
j_gene: TRBJ2-1
len: 15
abundance: NA
CDR3aa: CASSLGETSFNEQFF
CDR3nt: TGTGCCAGCAGTTTAGGGGAGACTTCTTTCAATGAGCAGTTCTTC

d_gene: NA
v_gene: TRBV10-3
j_gene: TRBJ1-1
len: 14
abundance: NA
CDR3aa: CAISEDRWASEAFF
CDR3nt: TGTGCCATCAGTGAAGACAGGTGGGCGTCTGAAGCTTTCTTT

d_gene: NA
v_gene: TRBV12-3/TRBV12-4
j_gene: TRBJ1-4
len: 12
abundance: NA
CDR3aa: CASSPPDLKLFF
CDR3nt: TGTGCCAGCAGTCCCCCAGACTTGAAACTGTTTTTT

d_gene: TRBD1
v_gene: TRBV27
j_gene: TRBJ2-2
len: 15
abundance: NA
CDR3aa: CASSSPGQGAGELFF
CDR3nt: TGTGCCAGCAGCTCTCCCGGACAGGGCGCCGGGGAGCTGTTTTTT

d_gene: NA
v_gene: TRBV5-4
j_gene: TRBJ1-1
len: 17
abundance: NA
CDR3aa: CASSLVMGGRGNTEAFF
CDR3nt: TGTGCCAGCAGCTTGGTAATGGGGGGAAGGGGGAACACTGAAGCTTTCTTT

d_gene: TRBD1
v_gene: TRBV28
j_gene: TRBJ2-7
len: 17
abundance: once
CDR3aa: CASSPGGQGASSYEQYF
CDR3nt: TGTGCCAGCAGTCCGGGAGGACAGGGGGCTTCCTCCTACGAGCAGTACTTC

d_gene: NA
v_gene: TRBV27
j_gene: TRBJ2-7
len: 15
abundance: NA
CDR3aa: CASSQKSGLTYEQYF
CDR3nt: TGTGCCAGCAGCCAAAAGTCAGGGCTAACCTACGAGCAGTACTTC

d_gene: NA
v_gene: TRBV4-3
j_gene: TRBJ1-2
len: 14
abundance: few
CDR3aa: CASSQDSQGYGYTF
CDR3nt: TGCGCCAGCAGCCAAGATAGCCAGGGGTATGGCTACACCTTC

d_gene: NA
v_gene: TRBV19
j_gene: TRBJ1-1
len: 16
abundance: NA
CDR3aa: CASRTMGQTVNTEAFF
CDR3nt: TGTGCCAGTAGAACGATGGGGCAGACAGTAAACACTGAAGCTTTCTTT

d_gene: TRBD1
v_gene: TRBV5-1
j_gene: TRBJ1-1
len: 15
abundance: NA
CDR3aa: CASSFRQGADTEAFF
CDR3nt: TGCGCCAGCAGCTTTAGACAGGGGGCGGACACTGAAGCTTTCTTT

d_gene: NA
v_gene: TRBV5-5
j_gene: TRBJ1-5
len: 15
abundance: NA
CDR3aa: CASSLEGLGKGPQHF
CDR3nt: TGTGCCAGCAGCTTGGAGGGACTGGGGAAGGGGCCCCAGCATTTT

d_gene: TRBD1
v_gene: TRBV5-5
j_gene: TRBJ1-5
len: 15
abundance: NA
CDR3aa: CASSLGAGGVQPQHF
CDR3nt: TGTGCCAGCAGCTTGGGGGCAGGGGGAGTTCAGCCCCAGCATTTT

d_gene: TRBD1
v_gene: TRBV18
j_gene: TRBJ2-7
len: 15
abundance: NA
CDR3aa: CASSPNGDRILPQFF
CDR3nt: TGTGCCAGCTCACCAAACGGGGACAGAATCCTCCCCCAATTCTTC

d_gene: TRBD1
v_gene: TRBV6-5
j_gene: TRBJ2-5
len: 16
abundance: NA
CDR3aa: CASSYGQGAAQETQYF
CDR3nt: TGTGCCAGCAGTTACGGACAGGGGGCGGCCCAAGAGACCCAGTACTTC

d_gene: NA
v_gene: TRBV2
j_gene: TRBJ1-6
len: 12
abundance: NA
CDR3aa: CASSTGNSPLHF
CDR3nt: TGTGCCAGCAGTACAGGGAATTCACCCCTCCACTTT

d_gene: NA
v_gene: TRBV10-2
j_gene: TRBJ1-2
len: 13
abundance: NA
CDR3aa: CASSESGLYGYTF
CDR3nt: TGCGCCAGCAGTGAATCGGGTCTCTATGGCTACACCTTC

d_gene: NA
v_gene: TRBV14
j_gene: TRBJ2-1
len: 16
abundance: many
CDR3aa: CASSQVGYSGYNEQFF
CDR3nt: TGTGCCAGCAGCCAAGTTGGGTATTCGGGGTACAATGAGCAGTTCTTC

d_gene: TRBD2
v_gene: TRBV7-3
j_gene: TRBJ2-7
len: 15
abundance: medium-sized
CDR3aa: CASSLLAGDSYEQYF
CDR3nt: TGTGCCAGCAGCTTATTAGCGGGCGACTCCTACGAGCAGTACTTC

d_gene: NA
v_gene: TRBV5-4
j_gene: TRBJ2-2
len: 15
abundance: few
CDR3aa: CASSLREARGGELFF
CDR3nt: TGTGCCAGCAGCTTGCGAGAAGCCCGGGGCGGGGAGCTGTTTTTT

d_gene: NA
v_gene: TRBV10-2
j_gene: TRBJ1-4
len: 16
abundance: NA
CDR3aa: CASSESRGTSWEKLFF
CDR3nt: TGCGCCAGCAGTGAGTCGCGGGGCACCTCTTGGGAAAAACTGTTTTTT

d_gene: TRBD1
v_gene: TRBV27
j_gene: TRBJ1-2
len: 16
abundance: NA
CDR3aa: CASSSDGQGRFYGYTF
CDR3nt: TGTGCCAGCTCCTCGGACGGACAGGGTCGGTTCTATGGCTACACCTTC

d_gene: TRBD1
v_gene: TRBV23-1
j_gene: TRBJ1-1
len: 14
abundance: NA
CDR3aa: CASSHQGARTEAFF
CDR3nt: TGCGCCAGCAGCCACCAGGGGGCGCGCACTGAAGCTTTCTTT

d_gene: NA
v_gene: TRBV10-2
j_gene: TRBJ2-1
len: 13
abundance: NA
CDR3aa: CASAWTDLNEQFF
CDR3nt: TGCGCCAGCGCCTGGACAGATCTTAATGAGCAGTTCTTC

d_gene: TRBD2
v_gene: TRBV11-2
j_gene: TRBJ2-1
len: 15
abundance: NA
CDR3aa: CASSLISGGQMEQFF
CDR3nt: TGTGCCAGCAGCTTAATTAGCGGGGGGCAGATGGAGCAGTTCTTC

d_gene: TRBD2
v_gene: TRBV25-1
j_gene: TRBJ2-2
len: 15
abundance: NA
CDR3aa: CASSIAGTNTGELFF
CDR3nt: TGTGCCAGCAGTATAGCGGGCACGAACACCGGGGAGCTGTTTTTT

d_gene: TRBD1
v_gene: TRBV24-1
j_gene: TRBJ1-2
len: 12
abundance: NA
CDR3aa: CATEDRGYGYTF
CDR3nt: TGTGCCACCGAGGACAGGGGCTATGGCTACACCTTC

d_gene: TRBD1
v_gene: TRBV28
j_gene: TRBJ1-2
len: 14
abundance: NA
CDR3aa: CASRKTGGAVSYTF
CDR3nt: TGTGCCAGCAGGAAGACAGGGGGCGCGGTTTCGTACACCTTC

d_gene: NA
v_gene: TRBV3-1/TRBV3-2
j_gene: TRBJ2-1
len: 15
abundance: NA
CDR3aa: CASSQGIPSGNEQFF
CDR3nt: TGTGCCAGCAGCCAAGGGATCCCGTCGGGAAATGAGCAGTTCTTC

d_gene: TRBD2
v_gene: TRBV7-9
j_gene: TRBJ2-1
len: 14
abundance: NA
CDR3aa: CASRSGTSIDEQFF
CDR3nt: TGTGCCAGCAGATCCGGGACTAGTATCGATGAGCAGTTCTTC

d_gene: TRBD1
v_gene: TRBV5-8
j_gene: TRBJ1-2
len: 15
abundance: NA
CDR3aa: CASSFGTGSDYGYTF
CDR3nt: TGTGCCAGCAGCTTTGGGACAGGGTCGGACTATGGCTACACCTTC

d_gene: TRBD1
v_gene: TRBV27
j_gene: TRBJ1-2
len: 13
abundance: many
CDR3aa: CASSLTGGYGYTF
CDR3nt: TGTGCCAGCAGTCTTACAGGGGGATATGGCTACACCTTC

d_gene: NA
v_gene: TRBV19
j_gene: TRBJ2-1
len: 17
abundance: NA
CDR3aa: CASSITSSAASYNEQFF
CDR3nt: TGTGCCAGTAGTATCACCTCTTCAGCGGCCTCCTACAATGAGCAGTTCTTC